These 26 T cell receptor beta chains were sequenced from one sample in a study of early T cells in non-severe SARS-CoV-2 infection. Using its own MiXCR run on the 5' RACE reads, TCRdb lists one record per CDR3 protein. The profile shows approximately 76,000 distinct CDR3 sequences, around 11% of them singletons. Sequenced: whole blood. Receptors originate from an adult who was a healthcare worker with PCR-confirmed SARS-CoV-2 infection or an uninfected control (not recorded which).

This clonotype was detected ten times or more. The CDR3 sequence is CASSLEVGVREQYF. DNA of the CDR3: TGTGCCAGCAGCTTGGAGGTCGGGGTTCGCGAGCAGTACTTC. This rearrangement joins TRBV5-4 to TRBJ2-7, with a possible D match to TRBD2 (5 bases). Per germline, CDR1 SGHNT and CDR2 YYREEE (reference sequence). The CDR3 has 14 amino acids. The V end was cut by 0 bases, the J end by 6 bases, with 13 bases between.

The table lists this clonotype with many counts. This chain connects TRBV7-9 to TRBJ1-2; 10 positions match TRBD1. The length of the CDR3 is 15 residues. Losses at the gene ends were 5 bases for V and 2 bases for J; bases not matched to a gene: 5. Germline loops: CDR1 SEHNR, CDR2 FQNEAQ (reference sequence). The CDR3 region is CASSLTTGGNYGYTF. CDR3 nucleotides: TGTGCCAGCAGCCTAACGACAGGGGGCAACTATGGCTACACCTTC.

This clonotype was observed a handful of times. V is TRBV9 and J is TRBJ1-6; D unresolved. V lost 4 bases and J 13 bases, leaving 18 bases between the germline ends. Germline loops: CDR1 SGDLS, CDR2 YYNGEE. This CDR3 comprises 14 residues. The CDR3 nucleotides read TGTGCCAGCAGCCCCCGTGGGTGGGGAGATCCCCTCCACTTT. Translating gives CASSPRGWGDPLHF.

The chain joins TRBV4-1 to TRBJ2-3; D call uncertain. V was pared by 1 base and J by 1 base, with 9 bases between. Germline V lookup: CDR1 MGHRA, CDR2 YSYEKL. CDR3 length: 15 residues. The CDR3 DNA is TGCGCCAGCAGCCAAGGGGCCAGCGGCACAGATACGCAGTATTTT. Protein: CASSQGASGTDTQYF.

This clonotype has only a few counts. The chain links TRBV5-1 to TRBJ2-1, with TRBD2 matching 15 bases. The ends lost 4 bases at V and 7 bases at J; junction bases unmatched: 3. The CDR3 extends over 15 amino acids. Germline CDR1 is SGHRS and CDR2 is YFSETQ. The CDR3 loop is CASSHGLAGGNEQFF. In DNA form, the CDR3 reads TGCGCCAGCAGCCACGGACTAGCGGGGGGGAATGAGCAGTTCTTC.

Comments on this clonotype: This may stem from a read error, because a much larger clone lies one nucleotide away. The gene calls are TRBV3-1 and TRBJ2-2; 8 bases fit TRBD1. The CDR3 is made up of 13 amino acids. Per the germline V gene, CDR1 is LGHDT and CDR2 is YNNKEL (reference sequence). The ends lost 11 bases at V and 1 base at J; junction bases unmatched: 3. For the CDR3, the DNA is TGTGCCTGCGGACAGGGGAACACCGGGGAGCTGTTTTTT. This codes for CACGQGNTGELFF.

This clonotype was recorded at least ten times. J is TRBJ2-5 and V is TRBV2, with TRBD2 matching 9 bases. CDR1 and CDR2 from the germline V gene are SNHLY and FYNNEI. This CDR3 comprises 14 residues. Trimming removed 4 bases from V and 4 bases from J; junction bases left unmatched: 4. The CDR3 DNA reads TGTGCCAGCAGTGGGGCTAGCGGGGCAGAGACCCAGTACTTC. Translated: CASSGASGAETQYF.

This clonotype was observed a few times. The rearrangement joins TRBV9 to TRBJ2-7; D might be TRBD1 or TRBD2, each matching 5 bases. There are 14 residues in the CDR3. CDR1 and CDR2 from the germline V gene are SGDLS and YYNGEE. V was cut by 3 bases and J by 2 bases, with 12 bases left in between. The CDR3 DNA follows: TGTGCCAGCAGCGCCGGGACGACGACCTACGAGCAGTACTTC. This gives the protein CASSAGTTTYEQYF.

This clonotype was found many times. This sequence joins TRBV27 and TRBJ2-5; 12 bases are a match to TRBD2. The CDR3 has 15 amino acids. Germline CDR1 reads MNHEY; CDR2 reads SMNVEV (reference sequence). The V gene end was trimmed by 2 bases and the J gene end by 6 bases; junction bases not matched to a gene: 4. In DNA, the CDR3 is TGTGCCAGCAGTTTACTAGCGGGGGGGCCAAAGACCCAGTACTTC. Protein sequence: CASSLLAGGPKTQYF.

This clonotype was seen repeatedly, ten times or more. The chain couples TRBV11-1 to TRBJ2-3, with 9 bases identical to TRBD1. The CDR3 is made up of 15 amino acids. V gave up 5 bases and J gave up 4 bases; unmatched junction bases: 7. Germline assignment: CDR1 SGHAT and CDR2 FQDESV (reference sequence). The CDR3: CASSPRDREPDTQYF. As DNA, the CDR3 is TGTGCCAGCAGCCCCCGGGACAGGGAGCCAGATACGCAGTATTTT.

CDR3 amino acids: CSARDPGTLSYNEQFF. CDR3 bases: TGCAGTGCTAGAGATCCCGGGACCCTCTCCTACAATGAGCAGTTCTTC. The chain carries TRBV20-1 and TRBJ2-1; TRBD1 or TRBD2 may be the D gene (5 bases each). The CDR3 has 16 amino acids. Germline loops: CDR1 DFQATT, CDR2 SNEGSKA (reference sequence). The V end lost 0 bases, the J end lost 0 bases, and 12 bases lay between the germline ends.

This clonotype appeared a few times. The chain links TRBV19 to TRBJ1-6; D is unclear. V was trimmed by 3 bases and J by 9 bases, leaving 9 bases between them. This CDR3 has 13 residues. CDR1 LNHDA and CDR2 SQIVND come from the germline V gene (reference sequence). CDR3 coding DNA: TGTGCCAGTAGTATCGATCAGTTTTCACCCCTCCACTTT. Translated: CASSIDQFSPLHF.

This clonotype was found a few times. The chain has TRBV14 and TRBJ2-7, with 8 bases fitting TRBD2. The CDR3 contains 15 residues. From germline, CDR1 is SGHDN and CDR2 FVKESK. The V and J ends lost 1 base and 2 bases, in that order; junction bases with no gene match: 4. CDR3 amino acids: CASSQGSGGTYEQYF. DNA for the CDR3: TGTGCCAGCAGCCAAGGAAGCGGGGGCACCTACGAGCAGTACTTC. The whole variable domain, remainder taken from reference TRBV14 and TRBJ2-7, is EAGVTQFPSHSVIEKGQTVTLRCDPISGHDNLYWYRRVMGKEIKFLLHFVKESKQDESGMPNNRFLAERTGGTYSTLKVQPAELEDSGVYFCASSQGSGGTYEQYFGPGTRLTVT.

This clonotype has a count of ten or more. The chain has TRBV6-4 and TRBJ2-4, with 12 bases identical to TRBD2. CDR3 length equals 15 residues. Germline-derived CDR1 and CDR2 are MRHNA and SNTAGT. V gave up 0 bases and J gave up 6 bases; unmatched junction bases: 0. CDR3 residues: CASSDSTSGGNIQYF. The CDR3 DNA reads as TGTGCCAGCAGTGACTCGACTAGCGGGGGAAACATTCAGTACTTC.

This clonotype has at least ten counts. One end of the junction does not line up with germline, which may come from a read error. J is TRBJ1-6 and V is TRBV6-1; 7 bases fit TRBD1. The CDR3 sequence is 14 residues long. Germline V CDR1 and CDR2: MNHNS, SASEGT. CDR3 sequence (DNA): TGTGCCAGCATCCACCCAGGGGGGAATTCACCCCTCCATTTT. It specifies CASIHPGGNSPLHF.

This clonotype was detected ten times or more. This sequence joins TRBV20-1 and TRBJ2-3; D call uncertain. Per the germline V gene, CDR1 is DFQATT and CDR2 is SNEGSKA (reference sequence). V dropped 3 bases and J dropped 4 bases, with 11 bases sitting between them. The CDR3 has 13 amino acids. CDR3 DNA: TGCAGTGCTAGGGGCTTACTCCCAGATACGCAGTATTTT. Translated: CSARGLLPDTQYF.

This clonotype was detected a few times. This rearrangement joins TRBV19 to TRBJ1-5, with D uncertain. Trimming stripped 4 bases from V and 5 bases from J, with 9 bases between. The CDR3 extends over 13 amino acids. CDR1 is LNHDA and CDR2 is SQIVND in the germline V gene (reference sequence). Written as DNA, the CDR3 is TGTGCCAGTAGTAGGGCGTACGATCAGCCCCAGCATTTT. Protein product: CASSRAYDQPQHF. Filled out from reference TRBV19 and TRBJ1-5, the complete variable domain reads DGGITQSPKYLFRKEGQNVTLSCEQNLNHDAMYWYRQDPGQGLRLIYYSQIVNDFQKGDIAEGYSVSREKKESFPLTVTSAQKNPTAFYLCASSRAYDQPQHFGDGTRLSIL.

This chain joins TRBV19 and TRBJ1-4, with 8 positions matching TRBD1. CDR1 LNHDA and CDR2 SQIVND come from the germline V gene (reference sequence). The CDR3 spans 16 residues. J gave up 0 bases and V 4 bases, and 4 bases lay outside the gene matches. The CDR3 DNA reads as TGTGCCAGTAGTAGGGACAGGAAAGCAACTAATGAAAAACTGTTTTTT. Protein sequence: CASSRDRKATNEKLFF.

This clonotype was detected once. J is TRBJ2-7 and V is TRBV29-1, with D perhaps TRBD1 (5 bases). Trimming removed 6 bases at V and 2 bases at J, with 17 bases between. Germline CDR1 is SQVTM and CDR2 is ANQGSEA. This CDR3 spans 14 amino acids. Written as DNA, the CDR3 is TGCAGCGTCGTCGACAGCGAGAGGACCTACGAGCAGTACTTC. Translated: CSVVDSERTYEQYF.

This clonotype occurred many times. This sequence joins TRBV29-1 and TRBJ2-7, with D possibly being TRBD2 (6 bases). The germline CDR1 and CDR2 sequences are SQVTM and ANQGSEA. This CDR3 is built from 15 residues. V lost 1 base and J 4 bases, leaving 17 bases between the germline ends. CDR3 coding DNA: TGCAGCGTTGAAGGGCCAGAGGACCGGGGGTACGAGCAGTACTTC. The encoded protein is CSVEGPEDRGYEQYF.

To note about this clonotype: The germline gene is not matched at one end of the junction; a read error may be the cause. This sequence joins TRBV5-1 and TRBJ1-4, with D perhaps matching TRBD1 (5 bases). Germline V gives CDR1 SGHRS, CDR2 YFSETQ. This CDR3 contains 16 residues. The CDR3, as DNA: TGCTCCAGCAGCTTGGAACAGGCGGGCACAATTGAAAAACTGTTTTTT. This codes for CSSSLEQAGTIEKLFF.

This clonotype came up many times. This chain links TRBV5-1 with TRBJ1-4; D not certain. The germline V gene encodes CDR1 SGHRS and CDR2 YFSETQ. The CDR3 extends over 16 amino acids. Deletions cut 0 bases from V and 0 bases from J, with 9 bases between. As DNA, the CDR3 is TGCGCCAGCAGCTTGGCCATAGCGACAACTAATGAAAAACTGTTTTTT. Its translation is CASSLAIATTNEKLFF.

This clonotype was counted only a few times. This chain's CDR3 is CASSELEGTTQKTQYF. CDR3 sequence (DNA): TGTGCCAGCAGTGAATTAGAAGGGACCACCCAGAAGACCCAGTACTTC. V and J are TRBV6-1 and TRBJ2-5, with D perhaps TRBD1 or TRBD2 (5 bases each). CDR3 length: 16 amino acids. Germline V gene sequence: CDR1 MNHNS, CDR2 SASEGT. Trimming took off 2 bases at V and 6 bases at J, with 19 bases between the two ends.

This clonotype was picked up many times. The V gene is TRBV29-1, the J gene TRBJ2-2; perhaps TRBD1 as D (5 bases). Trimming cost V 5 bases and J 6 bases, with 7 bases left between them. This CDR3 spans 11 amino acids. The germline CDR1 and CDR2 sequences are SQVTM and ANQGSEA. The CDR3 DNA sequence: TGCAGCGTTTTGGGGCCCGGGGAGCTGTTTTTT. It is translated as CSVLGPGELFF.

Many counts were recorded for this clonotype. J is TRBJ2-7 and V is TRBV10-3, with 10 bases identical to TRBD1. Germline loops: CDR1 ENHRY, CDR2 SYGVKD. V lost 7 bases to trimming and J lost 3 bases; unmatched junction nucleotides: 3. The CDR3 length is 13 residues. As DNA, the CDR3 is TGTGCCATCACGGGGACAGGGGACTACGAGCAGTACTTC. Protein sequence: CAITGTGDYEQYF.

This clonotype was detected only a few times. The chain combines TRBV5-1 with TRBJ2-7; tentative D call: TRBD2 (5 bases). This CDR3 is built from 14 residues. V was shortened by 4 bases and J by 6 bases, with 17 bases between the two germline ends. CDR1 is SGHRS and CDR2 is YFSETQ in the germline V gene. CDR3 in amino acids: CASSPPKEGGEQYF. The CDR3 coding sequence is TGCGCCAGCAGCCCCCCCAAAGAGGGTGGCGAGCAGTACTTC. Looking up the rest from reference TRBV5-1 and TRBJ2-7 gives the full variable domain: KAGVTQTPRYLIKTRGQQVTLSCSPISGHRSVSWYQQTPGQGLQFLFEYFSETQRNKGNFPGRFSGRQFSNSRSEMNVSTLELGDSALYLCASSPPKEGGEQYFGPGTRLTVT.